The 25 T cell receptor beta chains listed next were all sequenced from one sample in a study of molecular identifiers for immune sequencing clone quantification. TCRdb processed the PCR reads anew with MiXCR; each CDR3 protein has one entry. The repertoire holds 490,000 or so distinct CDR3 sequences, with roughly 26% as singletons. Material for sequencing was naive CD8+ T cells from blood, with Jurkat cell RNA spiked in. The subset denotes: FACS-sorted CD8+CD4-CCR7+CD45RA+ naive T cells. All receptors derive from a human donor in good health. Some libraries in this study had Jurkat cell RNA spiked in.

CDR3 DNA sequence: TGTGCCAGCAGGGACGGACACATCACAGATACGCAGTATTTT. Translating it yields CASRDGHITDTQYF. The rearrangement joins TRBV27 to TRBJ2-3; D might be TRBD1 (5 bases). This CDR3 has 14 amino acids. Trimming stripped 6 bases from V and 2 bases from J, with 12 bases between. Germline CDR1 is MNHEY and CDR2 is SMNVEV (reference sequence).

The CDR3 sequence: CASSLILTSMDTQYF. DNA for the CDR3: TGTGCCAGCAGTTTAATCTTAACATCTATGGATACGCAGTATTTT. The chain uses TRBV12-3 or TRBV12-4 and TRBJ2-3; no reliable D call. Trimming cost V 2 bases and J 6 bases, with 15 bases left between them. The CDR3 consists of 15 residues.

The chain has TRBV28 and TRBJ2-1; 8 bases are shared with TRBD2. V dropped 2 bases and J dropped 2; count of bases not matched to a gene: 2. Germline lookup yields CDR1 MDHEN and CDR2 SYDVKM. The CDR3 spans 15 residues. The CDR3 sequence is CASSLRREAYNEQFF. The CDR3 nucleotides read TGTGCCAGCAGTTTAAGGCGGGAGGCCTACAATGAGCAGTTCTTC.

This chain uses TRBV7-9 with TRBJ2-7; 7 bases fit TRBD2. The V gene's germline CDR1 is SEHNR and CDR2 FQNEAQ (reference sequence). The junction had 10 bases not matched to a gene; V was cut back by 5 bases and J by 0 bases. This CDR3 has 16 amino acids. As DNA, the CDR3 is TGTGCCAGCAGCGCCGAGACTAGCACGAGCTCCTACGAGCAGTACTTC. This codes for CASSAETSTSSYEQYF.

This clonotype was found many times. The chain joins TRBV29-1 to TRBJ2-7; D ambiguous. The germline V gene has CDR1 SQVTM and CDR2 ANQGSEA. The CDR3 extends over 11 amino acids. V was pared by 5 bases and J by 2 bases, with 7 bases between. CDR3 amino acids: CSVLGAYEQYF. The CDR3 nucleotides read TGCAGCGTTCTGGGTGCCTACGAGCAGTACTTC.

Concerning this clonotype: A much larger clone lies a single base off, so this may be a read error. This chain joins TRBV7-6 and TRBJ1-1, with D maybe TRBD1 (6 bases). In germline, CDR1 is SGHVS, CDR2 FNYEAQ. The CDR3 contains 17 residues. The V and J ends lost 4 bases and 4 bases respectively, with 22 bases between them. The CDR3 nucleotides read TGTGCCAGCAGCTCATCAGCCACGGGACACTTGAGCACTGAAGCTTTCTTT. Amino acid sequence: CASSSSATGHLSTEAFF. The complete variable domain, with remaining parts taken from reference TRBV7-6 and TRBJ1-1, reads GAGVSQSPRYKVTKRGQDVALRCDPISGHVSLYWYRQALGQGPEFLTYFNYEAQQDKSGLPNDRFSAERPEGSISTLTIQRTEQRDSAMYRCASSSSATGHLSTEAFFGQGTRLTVV.

The chain has TRBV29-1 and TRBJ2-7; 11 nucleotides line up with TRBD1. With 5 bases clipped from V and 3 bases from J, the junction kept 3 bases outside the gene matches. There are 13 residues in the CDR3. Per the germline V gene, CDR1 is SQVTM and CDR2 is ANQGSEA. Here the CDR3 DNA reads TGCAGCGTTCCGGGACAGGGGGGCTACGAGCAGTACTTC. Encoded protein: CSVPGQGGYEQYF.

Notes on this clonotype: The conserved phenylalanine or tryptophan is not found at the CDR3 terminus, so this likely reflects a read error. The chain couples TRBV3-1 to TRBJ1-5; TRBD1 is a possible D gene (5 bases). Germline CDR1 LGHDT, CDR2 YNNKEL (reference sequence). The V end was cut by 0 bases, the J end by 13 bases, with 10 bases between. The CDR3 has 12 amino acids. CDR3 amino acids: CASSQESHRQHL. CDR3 DNA sequence: TGTGCCAGCAGCCAAGAGTCCCACAGGCAGCATTTA.

Only a few counts were recorded for this clonotype. The gene calls are TRBV4-1 and TRBJ1-1; D gene unclear. This CDR3 spans 16 amino acids. Germline CDR1 is MGHRA and CDR2 is YSYEKL. V dropped 0 bases and J dropped 3 bases, with 14 bases sitting between them. The CDR3 here is CASSQDQGSLYTEAFF. The DNA of the CDR3 is TGCGCCAGCAGCCAAGATCAAGGCAGCTTATACACTGAAGCTTTCTTT.

CDR3 region: CASSPSGLHGNQPQHF. The DNA of the CDR3 is TGTGCCAGCAGTCCCTCGGGGTTGCATGGCAATCAGCCCCAGCATTTT. The V call is TRBV7-9, the J call TRBJ1-5; the D is unclear. Trimming pared 6 bases from V and 2 bases from J, leaving 17 bases between. In germline, CDR1 is SEHNR, CDR2 FQNEAQ (reference sequence). The CDR3 has 16 amino acids.

About this clonotype: A much larger clone sits a single nucleotide away, making a read error possible. V is TRBV5-6 and J is TRBJ2-5; 7 positions match TRBD2. There are 16 residues in the CDR3. Germline V CDR1 and CDR2: SGHDT, YYEEEE. V shed 4 bases, J shed 4 bases, and the junction held 13 bases outside the gene matches. The CDR3 coding sequence is TGTGCCAGCAGCCGGAGGACTAGGGGCGGTAGAGAGACCCAGTACTTC. Encoded protein: CASSRRTRGGRETQYF.

In its sample, this clonotype was seen a few times. J is TRBJ1-2 and V is TRBV7-9; TRBD1 agrees at 10 bases. V was pared by 4 bases and J by 4 bases, with 9 bases of the junction left unmatched. Germline assignment: CDR1 SEHNR and CDR2 FQNEAQ (reference sequence). This CDR3 comprises 16 residues. The CDR3 DNA is TGTGCCAGCAGCTCCCGGGACAGGGGTTTGGTCTATGGCTACACCTTC. Amino acid sequence: CASSSRDRGLVYGYTF.

This clonotype has ten or more counts. The chain uses TRBV3-1 and TRBJ1-1, with D tentatively TRBD1 (5 bases). Germline V gene sequence: CDR1 LGHDT, CDR2 YNNKEL (reference sequence). The CDR3 extends over 15 amino acids. Trimming shortened V by 3 bases and J by 7 bases, and 18 bases separated the two germline ends. In DNA form, the CDR3 reads TGTGCCAGCAGCCAGCCCGAGAGGGGACGGGGTGAAGCTTTCTTT. It is translated as CASSQPERGRGEAFF.

This clonotype turned up a few times. V is TRBV20-1 and J is TRBJ2-6, with 9 bases that match TRBD1. The CDR3 runs to 21 residues. Germline trimming cut 3 bases from V and 7 bases from J; bases unmatched to any gene: 25. Germline-derived CDR1 and CDR2 are DFQATT and SNEGSKA (reference sequence). The CDR3 region is CSASNPGTGTLTSLAANVLTF. The CDR3 nucleotides are TGCAGTGCTAGTAATCCCGGGACAGGGACCCTTACGTCTCTGGCAGCCAACGTCCTGACTTTC.

This clonotype was picked up many times. The chain recombines TRBV28 with TRBJ1-5; a possible D gene is TRBD1 (6 bases). This CDR3 comprises 13 residues. The germline CDR1 and CDR2 sequences are MDHEN and SYDVKM. V was trimmed by 6 bases and J by 6 bases, leaving 12 bases between them. The DNA for the CDR3 is TGTGCCAGCAGAACAGGGCTAGGTCAGCCCCAGCATTTT. Its protein product is CASRTGLGQPQHF.

The CDR3 here is CASSPGVGASSQETQYF. CDR3 nucleotides: TGTGCCAGCAGCCCCGGGGTCGGGGCTAGCAGCCAAGAGACCCAGTACTTC. V and J are TRBV27 and TRBJ2-5; D may correspond to TRBD1 or TRBD2 (5 bases each). The CDR3 extends over 17 amino acids. V shed 6 bases and J shed 1 base, with 21 bases lying between them. Germline V gene lookup returns CDR1 MNHEY and CDR2 SMNVEV (reference sequence).

This clonotype was seen at least ten times. V is TRBV27 and J is TRBJ2-7, with TRBD1 matching 7 bases. V was pared by 6 bases and J by 1 base, with 6 bases of the junction left unmatched. CDR3 length: 14 amino acids. Germline V gene lookup returns CDR1 MNHEY and CDR2 SMNVEV (reference sequence). CDR3 nucleotide sequence: TGTGCCAGCAGCCTGGACAGGACATCCTACGAGCAGTACTTC. It is translated as CASSLDRTSYEQYF.

This sequence joins TRBV29-1 and TRBJ2-1; D ambiguous. Per germline, CDR1 SQVTM and CDR2 ANQGSEA. The germline V and J ends were trimmed by 3 bases and 9 bases, with 9 bases remaining between them. This CDR3 has 11 amino acids. CDR3 region: CSVEGGGEQFF. CDR3 in DNA: TGCAGCGTTGAGGGTGGCGGTGAGCAGTTCTTC.

Ten or more counts support this clonotype. The genes are TRBV19 and TRBJ1-1; D uncertain. Trimming took off 7 bases at V and 7 bases at J, with 13 bases between the two ends. The CDR3 has 12 residues. The germline V gene encodes CDR1 LNHDA and CDR2 SQIVND (reference sequence). CDR3 nucleotide sequence: TGTGCCAGTAAGACTCCTCGCGGTGAAGCTTTCTTT. It translates to CASKTPRGEAFF.

This clonotype was counted between two and nine times. The V call is TRBV4-1, the J call TRBJ1-5; perhaps TRBD1 as D (5 bases). There are 17 residues in the CDR3. CDR1 is MGHRA and CDR2 is YSYEKL in the germline V gene. The ends were cut back, 0 bases at V and 4 bases at J, with 16 bases in the middle. CDR3 nucleotide sequence: TGCGCCAGCAGCCAAGAGTGGGGGGAGGTTTTGAATCAGCCCCAGCATTTT. Translated: CASSQEWGEVLNQPQHF.

Comment on this clonotype: A read error may be the cause here, since a much bigger clone is one base away. This chain links TRBV27 with TRBJ2-7; D is possibly TRBD1 (6 bases). CDR3 length equals 14 residues. Trimming removed 5 bases at V and 9 bases at J, with 20 bases between. CDR1 is MNHEY and CDR2 is SMNVEV in the germline V gene (reference sequence). CDR3 residues: CASSPLQGSGVQYF. CDR3 DNA sequence: TGTGCCAGCAGTCCGTTACAGGGCTCGGGCGTGCAGTACTTC.

This clonotype has just a few counts. The chain joins TRBV30 to TRBJ2-7; D perhaps matches TRBD1 (6 bases). The CDR3 has 12 amino acids. Trimming left V 3 bases short and J 9 bases short, with 15 bases between. Germline values: CDR1 GTSNPN, CDR2 SVGIG (reference sequence). The DNA of the CDR3 is TGTGCCTGGAGGCGACAGGCTTTGGGGCAGTACTTC. Its translation: CAWRRQALGQYF.

Concerning this clonotype itself: A read error is possible here, since a much larger clone lies one base away. This chain joins TRBV29-1 and TRBJ2-7, with unresolved D. Per germline, CDR1 SQVTM and CDR2 ANQGSEA. The CDR3 runs to 12 residues. The CDR3, as DNA: TGCATCGTTGAAGACATGGGGTACGAGCAGTACTTC. Translation: CIVEDMGYEQYF.

The V call is TRBV5-6, the J call TRBJ2-5; D gene ambiguous. The CDR3 runs 12 residues. Germline lookup yields CDR1 SGHDT and CDR2 YYEEEE. V lost 2 bases and J 5 bases, leaving 7 bases between the germline ends. CDR3 protein: CASSFSSETQYF. CDR3 nucleotides: TGTGCCAGCAGCTTTTCCTCGGAGACCCAGTACTTC. Variable domain in full (rest from reference TRBV5-6 and TRBJ2-5): DAGVTQSPTHLIKTRGQQVTLRCSPKSGHDTVSWYQQALGQGPQFIFQYYEEEERQRGNFPDRFSGHQFPNYSSELNVNALLLGDSALYLCASSFSSETQYFGPGTRLLVL.

The chain has TRBV5-1 and TRBJ2-7; 7 nucleotides line up with TRBD1. The CDR3 covers 14 residues. J gave up 3 bases and V 4 bases, and 7 bases lay outside the gene matches. CDR1 SGHRS and CDR2 YFSETQ come from the germline V gene. The CDR3 DNA follows: TGCGCCAGCAGCAGGAGCGACAGGGTCTACGAGCAGTACTTC. This encodes CASSRSDRVYEQYF.